This T cell receptor (beta chain) originates from a study of blood T cell repertoires in COVID-19. Study overall: Italy, Spain and the United States were the sources of the convalescent and acute COVID-19 samples.

TCRdb's copy holds only in-frame clones and misses some; the assay was immunoSEQ multiplex PCR. The sample carries about 61,000 clones, approximately 80% recorded once. The sample holds a few counts of this clone. The CDR3 is made up of 14 amino acids. This TCR derives from an elderly man with active or convalescent COVID-19. The source material was peripheral blood. V usage is TRBV21-1 and J usage is TRBJ1-2; TRBD1 is the table's D call, not checked against the DNA. TRBV21-1 is recorded as a pseudogene. CDR3 sequence reads: CASVLQAWYYGYTF. DNA for the CDR3: TGTGCCAGCGTACTACAGGCGTGGTACTATGGCTACACCTTC.